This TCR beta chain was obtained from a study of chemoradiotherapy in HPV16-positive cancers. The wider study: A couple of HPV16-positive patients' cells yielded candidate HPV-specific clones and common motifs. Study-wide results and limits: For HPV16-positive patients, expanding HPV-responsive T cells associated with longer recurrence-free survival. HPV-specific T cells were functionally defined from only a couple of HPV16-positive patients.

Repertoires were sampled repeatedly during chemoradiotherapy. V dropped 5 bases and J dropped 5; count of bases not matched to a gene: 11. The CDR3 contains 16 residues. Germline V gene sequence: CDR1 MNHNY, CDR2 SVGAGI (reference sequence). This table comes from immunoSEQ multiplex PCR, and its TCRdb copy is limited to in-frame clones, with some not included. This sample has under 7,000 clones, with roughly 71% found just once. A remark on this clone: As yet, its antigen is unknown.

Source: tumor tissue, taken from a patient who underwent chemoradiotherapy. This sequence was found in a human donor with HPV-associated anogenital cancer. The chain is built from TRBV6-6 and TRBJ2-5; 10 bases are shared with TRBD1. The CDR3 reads CASSPGTGAATETQYF. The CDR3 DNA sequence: TGTGCCAGCAGTCCCGGGACAGGGGCAGCGACGGAGACCCAGTACTTC.